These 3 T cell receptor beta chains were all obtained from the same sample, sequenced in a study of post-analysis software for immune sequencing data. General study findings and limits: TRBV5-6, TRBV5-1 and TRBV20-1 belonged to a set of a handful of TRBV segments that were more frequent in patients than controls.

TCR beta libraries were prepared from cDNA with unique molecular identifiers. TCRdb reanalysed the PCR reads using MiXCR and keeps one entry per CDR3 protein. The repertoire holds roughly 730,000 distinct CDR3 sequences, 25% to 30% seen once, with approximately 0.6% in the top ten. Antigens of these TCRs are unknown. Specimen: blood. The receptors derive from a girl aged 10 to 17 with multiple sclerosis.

The CDR3 reads CATSDQTPGNYGYTF. For the CDR3, the DNA is TGTGCCACCAGTGATCAGACTCCAGGGAACTATGGCTACACCTTC. V and J are TRBV24-1 and TRBJ1-2, with D possibly being TRBD1 (5 bases). Germline CDR1 is KGHDR and CDR2 is SFDVKD. This CDR3 is 15 amino acids long. Trimming shortened V by 3 bases and J by 2 bases, and 12 bases separated the two germline ends.

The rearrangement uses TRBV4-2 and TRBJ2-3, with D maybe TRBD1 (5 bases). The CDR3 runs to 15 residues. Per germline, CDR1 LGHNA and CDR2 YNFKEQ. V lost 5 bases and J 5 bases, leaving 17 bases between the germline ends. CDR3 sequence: CASSDKDRQLDTQYF. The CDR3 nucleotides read TGTGCCAGCAGCGACAAAGATCGACAGTTAGATACGCAGTATTTT.

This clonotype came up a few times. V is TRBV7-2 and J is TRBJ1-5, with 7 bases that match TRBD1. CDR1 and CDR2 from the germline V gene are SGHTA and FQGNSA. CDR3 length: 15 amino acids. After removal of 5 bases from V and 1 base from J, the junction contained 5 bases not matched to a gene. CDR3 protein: CASSVSGGSNQPQHF. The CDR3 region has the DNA TGTGCCAGCAGCGTATCAGGGGGAAGCAATCAGCCCCAGCATTTT.